The following is a T cell receptor (beta chain) sequence with its context. These data originate in a study of blood T cell repertoires in COVID-19. About the study: Collection of acute and convalescent COVID-19 samples took place in the United States, Italy and Spain.

TCRdb's copy holds only in-frame clones and misses some; the assay was immunoSEQ multiplex PCR. The sample contains about 16,000 clones, roughly 91% of which appear only once. In germline, CDR1 is SGDLS, CDR2 YYNGEE. With 3 bases removed from V and 0 bases from J, the gap between germline ends came to 11 bases. The CDR3 consists of 15 residues. The chain links TRBV9 to TRBJ2-3; D unclear. This receptor was taken from a man between 60 and 75 years old with acute or convalescent COVID-19. Sequenced sample: peripheral blood. CDR3 protein: CASSARSTSTDTQYF. CDR3 nucleotide sequence: TGTGCCAGCAGCGCCCGTTCAACTAGCACAGATACGCAGTATTTT.